This TCR beta chain derives from a study of Tregs in tolerant kidney transplant recipients. Study-wide points: Activated donor B cell expansion appeared to reveal the most relevant donor-specific TCRbeta repertoire.

To note about this clone: Its antigen is as yet unknown.

Germline-derived CDR1 and CDR2 are SQVTM and ANQGSEA. The CDR3 runs 18 residues. Trimming at V came to 1 base and at J to 1 base, leaving 9 bases not matched to a gene. Only in-frame clones appear in the TCRdb table, and some are missing; sequencing was by immunoSEQ multiplex PCR. This table holds roughly 14,000 clones, around 94% found once. This sequence originates from a human donor in good health. The specimen was CD8+ T cells from blood. The rearrangement links TRBV29-1 to TRBJ2-5; 13 bases fit TRBD2. This CDR3 reads CSVEGTSGGRWVQETQYF. The CDR3, as DNA: TGCAGCGTTGAAGGGACTAGCGGGGGTCGATGGGTCCAAGAGACCCAGTACTTC.